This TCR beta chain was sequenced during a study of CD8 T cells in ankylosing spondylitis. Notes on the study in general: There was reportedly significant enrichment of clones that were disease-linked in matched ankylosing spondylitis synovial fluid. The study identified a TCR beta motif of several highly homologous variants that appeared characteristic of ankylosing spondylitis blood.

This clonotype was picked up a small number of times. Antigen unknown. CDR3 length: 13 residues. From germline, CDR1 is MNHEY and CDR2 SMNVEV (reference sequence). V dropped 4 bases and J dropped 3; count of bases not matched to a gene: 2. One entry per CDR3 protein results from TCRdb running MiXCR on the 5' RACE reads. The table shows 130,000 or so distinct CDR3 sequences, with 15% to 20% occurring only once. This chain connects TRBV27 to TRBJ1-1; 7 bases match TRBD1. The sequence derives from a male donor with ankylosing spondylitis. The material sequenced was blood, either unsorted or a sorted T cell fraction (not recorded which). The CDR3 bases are TGTGCCAGCAGTTCCCAGGGGGACACTGAAGCTTTCTTT. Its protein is CASSSQGDTEAFF.